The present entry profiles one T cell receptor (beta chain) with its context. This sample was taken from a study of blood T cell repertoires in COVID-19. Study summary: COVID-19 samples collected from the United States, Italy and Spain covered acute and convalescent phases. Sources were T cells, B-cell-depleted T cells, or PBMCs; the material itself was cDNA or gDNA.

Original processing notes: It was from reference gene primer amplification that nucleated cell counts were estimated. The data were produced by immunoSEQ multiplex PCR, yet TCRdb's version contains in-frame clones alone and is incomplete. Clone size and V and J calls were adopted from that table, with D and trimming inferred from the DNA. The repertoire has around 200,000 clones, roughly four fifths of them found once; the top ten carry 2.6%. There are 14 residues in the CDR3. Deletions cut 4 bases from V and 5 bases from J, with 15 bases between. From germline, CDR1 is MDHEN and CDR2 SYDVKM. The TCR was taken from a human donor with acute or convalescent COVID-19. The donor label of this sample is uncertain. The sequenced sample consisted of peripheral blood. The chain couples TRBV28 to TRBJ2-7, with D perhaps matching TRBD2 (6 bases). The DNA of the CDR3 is TGTGCCAGCAGTTCCCCCGGAGGGGCCAACGAGCAGTACTTC. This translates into CASSSPGGANEQYF.